This TCR beta chain came from a study of blood T cell repertoires in COVID-19. Looking at the study overall: The United States, Italy and Spain were the sources of the acute and convalescent COVID-19 samples.

Germline V gene data show CDR1 as SGHVS and CDR2 as FNYEAQ. This CDR3 has 17 amino acids. The germline V and J ends were trimmed by 7 bases and 1 base, with 19 bases remaining between them. Method: immunoSEQ multiplex PCR; TCRdb's copy keeps in-frame clones and lacks some. Of about 27,000 clones listed, 85% to 90% were seen once; the top ten hold 2.8%. The clonotype comes from a human donor in a cohort sampled during active COVID-19. The sequenced sample consisted of peripheral blood. The rearrangement uses TRBV7-6 and TRBJ2-2; D gene unclear. DNA of the CDR3: TGTGCCAGCATCAAATACCCCGGTCTAGAGAACACCGGGGAGCTGTTTTTT. Translation gives CASIKYPGLENTGELFF. Drawing the rest from reference TRBV7-6 and TRBJ2-2, the complete variable domain is GAGVSQSPRYKVTKRGQDVALRCDPISGHVSLYWYRQALGQGPEFLTYFNYEAQQDKSGLPNDRFSAERPEGSISTLTIQRTEQRDSAMYRCASIKYPGLENTGELFFGEGSRLTVL.